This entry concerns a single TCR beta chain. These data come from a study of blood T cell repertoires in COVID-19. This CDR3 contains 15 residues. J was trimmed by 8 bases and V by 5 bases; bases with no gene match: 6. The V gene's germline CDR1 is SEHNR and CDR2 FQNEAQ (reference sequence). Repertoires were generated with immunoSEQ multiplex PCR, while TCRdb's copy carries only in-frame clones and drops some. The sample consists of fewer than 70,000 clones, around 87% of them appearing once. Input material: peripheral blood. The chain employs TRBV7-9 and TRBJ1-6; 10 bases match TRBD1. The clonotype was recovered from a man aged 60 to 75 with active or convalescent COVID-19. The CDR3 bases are TGTGCCAGCAGCCCCGCGGGGACAGGGGATTCACCCCTCCACTTT. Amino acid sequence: CASSPAGTGDSPLHF.